The 9 T cell receptor beta chains listed next were all sequenced from one sample in a study of blood T cells in healthy people across ages. The second PCR ran about 7 to 12 cycles with a sample-barcoded 5' primer and J-beta primers. Each CDR3 protein is one row after TCRdb ran MiXCR on the 5' RACE reads. The profile shows about 800,000 distinct CDR3 sequences, 20% to 25% of them singletons. This sample was shared with a second study, whose subject was T cells of mothers and their children.

The sample consisted of blood. These TCRs come from a boy between 10 and 17 years old in good health.

The V call is TRBV29-1, the J call TRBJ2-1, with D unresolved. The germline CDR1 and CDR2 sequences are SQVTM and ANQGSEA. V was shortened by 1 base and J by 0 bases, with 10 bases between the two germline ends. This CDR3 is 15 amino acids long. The CDR3 DNA is TGCAGCGTTGAAGTTGGGTTTAGCTCCTACAATGAGCAGTTCTTC. This codes for CSVEVGFSSYNEQFF.

This clonotype showed up just a few times. V is TRBV6-1 and J is TRBJ2-5; D call uncertain. Near its end, the DNA agrees better with TRBJ2-7, so the J call may be wrong. From germline, CDR1 is MNHNS and CDR2 SASEGT. The CDR3 extends over 11 amino acids. CDR3 in DNA: TGTGCCAGCCACAGTTCCTACGAGCAGTACTTC. Its protein is CASHSSYEQYF.

The chain employs TRBV4-3 and TRBJ1-2; the match to TRBD1 covers 7 bases. Germline trimming cut 0 bases from V and 4 bases from J; bases unmatched to any gene: 5. CDR1 and CDR2 from the germline V gene are LGHNA and YSLEER. This CDR3 is built from 15 residues. In nucleotides, the CDR3 is TGCGCCAGCAGCCAAGACAGGGGGACCGGCTATGGCTACACCTTC. Protein: CASSQDRGTGYGYTF.

This clonotype was counted only a few times. This sequence joins TRBV24-1 and TRBJ2-3; the D is unclear. Trimming left V 7 bases short and J 7 bases short, with 5 bases between. This CDR3 is 10 amino acids long. The V gene's germline CDR1 is KGHDR and CDR2 SFDVKD. The CDR3 protein is CATRAYTQYF. CDR3 nucleotides: TGTGCCACCAGGGCGTATACGCAGTATTTT.

This clonotype has just a few counts. The chain is built from TRBV29-1 and TRBJ1-2; the D gene is possibly TRBD1 (6 bases). Germline V gives CDR1 SQVTM, CDR2 ANQGSEA. Between the trimmed V and J ends, which lost 5 bases and 4 bases, there was a span of 14 bases. The CDR3 is 13 amino acids. The CDR3 here is CSVRVDRFYGYTF. The CDR3 DNA follows: TGCAGCGTTAGAGTAGACAGGTTCTATGGCTACACCTTC.

The sample holds a few counts of this clonotype. The chain is built from TRBV11-2 and TRBJ2-5; D is unclear. The DNA matches TRBJ2-1 better at its end, which makes the J call doubtful. CDR1 and CDR2 (germline): SGHAT, FQNNGV. CDR3 length equals 11 residues. CDR3 sequence: CASRASNEQFF. In DNA form, the CDR3 reads TGTGCCAGCAGGGCCTCCAATGAGCAGTTCTTC.

The chain has TRBV13 and TRBJ1-1, with TRBD1 as a possible D gene (6 bases). Deletions cut 5 bases from V and 10 bases from J, with 17 bases between. Per germline, CDR1 PRHDT and CDR2 FYEKMQ (reference sequence). The length of the CDR3 is 13 residues. The CDR3 nucleotides read TGTGCCAGCAGCCCAGGTGGGGGGGCGCGAGCTTTCTTT. As protein: CASSPGGGARAFF. Variable domain in full (rest from reference TRBV13 and TRBJ1-1): AAGVIQSPRHLIKEKRETATLKCYPIPRHDTVYWYQQGPGQDPQFLISFYEKMQSDKGSIPDRFSAQQFSDYHSELNMSSLELGDSALYFCASSPGGGARAFFGQGTRLTVV.

The chain carries TRBV12-3 or TRBV12-4 and TRBJ2-5; D tentatively fits TRBD1 or TRBD2 (5 bases each). The V end lost 7 bases, the J end lost 5 bases, and 14 bases lay between the germline ends. The CDR3 is made up of 13 amino acids. Here the CDR3 reads CASTLRGVETQYF. In DNA form, the CDR3 reads TGTGCCAGCACCCTACGGGGCGTGGAGACCCAGTACTTC.

This clonotype was seen only a few times. This chain links TRBV29-1 with TRBJ2-7; no firm D call. CDR1 and CDR2 from the germline V gene are SQVTM and ANQGSEA. V was clipped by 7 bases and J by 7 bases, with 14 bases between them. The length of the CDR3 is 11 residues. CDR3 sequence reads: CSASNLGEQYF. Here the CDR3 DNA reads TGCAGCGCCTCAAACTTGGGGGAGCAGTACTTC.